Following are 20 T cell receptor beta chains from one sample sequenced in a study of shared clonotypes between healthy human individuals. Clones were sequenced by immunoSEQ multiplex PCR, and TCRdb holds only the in-frame ones, with some missing. There are nearly 1 million clones in the sample; roughly 72% occur only once, and nearly 1.5% lies in the top ten. Sequencing was carried out using memory CD4+ T cells sorted from blood. Sample subset: CD45RA-negative fraction. These receptor sequences come from a man younger than 35 in good health.

The J gene is TRBJ1-6, the V gene TRBV25-1, with TRBD1 matching 9 bases. Germline CDR1 MGHDK, CDR2 SYGVNS. The length of the CDR3 is 16 residues. The ends lost 2 bases at V and 10 bases at J; junction bases unmatched: 9. CDR3 sequence (DNA): TGTGCCAGCAGTGAACCCACGACAGGGGGAGGATCACCCCTCCACTTT. Amino acids: CASSEPTTGGGSPLHF.

J is TRBJ2-1 and V is TRBV7-3; perhaps D is TRBD1 or TRBD2 (5 bases each). The CDR3 is 14 amino acids. The germline V gene has CDR1 SGHTA and CDR2 FQGTGA. Trimming stripped 5 bases from V and 9 bases from J, with 17 bases between. CDR3 nucleotide sequence: TGTGCCAGCAGCCCGAGGGGCAGGGTCGGTGAGCAGTTCTTC. Protein sequence: CASSPRGRVGEQFF.

The genes are TRBV11-3 and TRBJ2-7; TRBD1 agrees at 9 bases. In germline, CDR1 is SGHNT, CDR2 YENEEA. The ends lost 5 bases at V and 7 bases at J; junction bases unmatched: 3. This CDR3 comprises 12 residues. This CDR3 reads CASSPDRGEQYF. In nucleotides, the CDR3 is TGTGCCAGCAGCCCCGACAGGGGGGAGCAGTACTTC.

The V call is TRBV7-9, the J call TRBJ1-4; D remains unclear. The CDR3 sequence is 15 residues long. V gave up 5 bases and J gave up 7 bases, with 17 bases separating them. Looked up from germline, CDR1 is SEHNR and CDR2 is FQNEAQ (reference sequence). Here the CDR3 DNA reads TGTGCCAGCAGCCCCCTGAGGGCCGGAAGTGAAAAACTGTTTTTT. It codes for CASSPLRAGSEKLFF.

This clone was seen a handful of times. This sequence joins TRBV30 and TRBJ1-4; 8 bases agree with TRBD1. The CDR3 spans 13 residues. Germline lookup yields CDR1 GTSNPN and CDR2 SVGIG (reference sequence). The V and J ends lost 7 bases and 4 bases, in that order; junction bases with no gene match: 5. DNA of the CDR3: TGTGCCTCAGGGGGCGGTCTTAATGAAAAACTGTTTTTT. This sequence encodes CASGGGLNEKLFF.

The chain links TRBV18 to TRBJ1-2; D call uncertain. This CDR3 has 12 amino acids. V lost 3 bases, J lost 8 bases, and 10 bases lay in between. Per the germline V gene, CDR1 is KGHSH and CDR2 is LQKENI. The DNA for the CDR3 is TGTGCCAGCTCACCGTCCAGCGGGGGCTACACCTTC. Its protein is CASSPSSGGYTF.

This chain connects TRBV10-2 to TRBJ1-2; D is undetermined. In germline, CDR1 is WSHSY, CDR2 SAAADI. There are 11 residues in the CDR3. Trimming removed 7 bases at V and 0 bases at J, with 3 bases between. The CDR3 sequence: CASKSNYGYTF. For the CDR3, the DNA is TGCGCCAGCAAGTCTAACTATGGCTACACCTTC.

V is TRBV27 and J is TRBJ1-2, with D perhaps TRBD1 (6 bases). Trimming pared 4 bases from V and 8 bases from J, leaving 14 bases between. Germline CDR1 and CDR2: MNHEY and SMNVEV (reference sequence). The CDR3 is made up of 13 amino acids. CDR3 sequence reads: CASSWTASQGYTF. As DNA, the CDR3 is TGTGCCAGCAGTTGGACAGCCTCCCAGGGCTACACCTTC.

This clone was observed a few times. The V call is TRBV5-1, the J call TRBJ2-5; a weak D match, TRBD2 (5 bases). CDR1 and CDR2 (germline): SGHRS, YFSETQ. Trimming stripped 2 bases from V and 5 bases from J, with 19 bases between. CDR3 length: 16 amino acids. Written as DNA, the CDR3 is TGCGCCAGCAGCTTCGGACTTCTGACGATTATCGAGACCCAGTACTTC. It specifies CASSFGLLTIIETQYF.

The rearrangement uses TRBV10-3 and TRBJ2-5, with 8 bases matching TRBD1. The CDR3 spans 14 residues. The germline CDR1 and CDR2 sequences are ENHRY and SYGVKD. J gave up 2 bases and V 4 bases, and 3 bases lay outside the gene matches. The CDR3 DNA follows: TGTGCCATCAGTGGTGGGACAGGACAAGAGACCCAGTACTTC. This translates into CAISGGTGQETQYF.

This clone came up many times. CDR3 amino acids: CASIRDINQPQHF. The CDR3 region has the DNA TGTGCCAGCATCCGGGACATCAATCAGCCCCAGCATTTT. This rearrangement joins TRBV7-2 to TRBJ1-5; D perhaps matches TRBD1 (6 bases). The CDR3 consists of 13 residues. Trimming stripped 7 bases from V and 3 bases from J, with 10 bases between. Germline CDR1 and CDR2: SGHTA and FQGNSA. Looking up the rest from reference TRBV7-2 and TRBJ1-5 gives the full variable domain: GAGVSQSPSNKVTEKGKDVELRCDPISGHTALYWYRQSLGQGLEFLIYFQGNSAPDKSGLPSDRFSAERTGGSVSTLTIQRTQQEDSAVYLCASIRDINQPQHFGDGTRLSIL.

The chain couples TRBV29-1 to TRBJ2-1; maybe TRBD1 (5 bases). Trimming took 5 bases from V and 12 from J, leaving 14 bases between them. This CDR3 is built from 11 residues. CDR1 and CDR2 from the germline V gene are SQVTM and ANQGSEA. CDR3 in DNA: TGCAGCGTTTCCCTGGACATATGGCAGTTCTTC. The encoded protein is CSVSLDIWQFF.

This clone was seen once. The genes are TRBV10-1 and TRBJ2-5; 14 nucleotides align to TRBD2. Looked up from germline, CDR1 is WNHNN and CDR2 is SYGVQD (reference sequence). The CDR3 extends over 15 amino acids. J was trimmed by 5 bases and V by 6 bases; bases with no gene match: 5. DNA of the CDR3: TGCGCCAGCAGCCCCGGGACTAGCGGGAGTGAGACCCAGTACTTC. Its translation: CASSPGTSGSETQYF.

This sequence joins TRBV4-1 and TRBJ1-5; D is perhaps TRBD1 (5 bases). This CDR3 is built from 18 residues. Germline loops: CDR1 MGHRA, CDR2 YSYEKL. With 5 bases removed from V and 2 bases from J, the gap between germline ends came to 22 bases. The CDR3 DNA is TGCGCCAGCAGCGAAGCCCCCGGGGCTGAAATAGGCAATCAGCCCCAGCATTTT. Protein product: CASSEAPGAEIGNQPQHF.

This rearrangement joins TRBV27 to TRBJ1-6; the match to TRBD1 covers 10 bases. V was pared by 7 bases and J by 9 bases, with 9 bases of the junction left unmatched. The CDR3 totals 15 residues. The V gene's germline CDR1 is MNHEY and CDR2 SMNVEV (reference sequence). The CDR3 DNA is TGTGCCAGCAAAGACAGGGGGCGAGAGCGTTCACCCCTCCACTTT. This sequence encodes CASKDRGRERSPLHF.

The rearrangement joins TRBV28 to TRBJ2-7; 10 bases match TRBD1. With 6 bases clipped from V and 6 bases from J, the junction kept 11 bases outside the gene matches. Germline CDR1 and CDR2: MDHEN and SYDVKM. This CDR3 has 15 amino acids. The CDR3 nucleotides are TGTGCCAGCAGCTGGGCCGGGACAGGGGACCTCGAGCAGTACTTC. Its protein product is CASSWAGTGDLEQYF.

The chain couples TRBV29-1 to TRBJ2-7; 10 nucleotides align to TRBD1. The CDR3 length is 15 residues. Germline loops: CDR1 SQVTM, CDR2 ANQGSEA. The junction had 12 bases not matched to a gene; V was cut back by 4 bases and J by 6 bases. DNA for the CDR3: TGCAGCGTTGGGCCCGGGACAGGGGCTACGGGCGAGCAGTACTTC. As protein: CSVGPGTGATGEQYF.

The chain's CDR3 is CASSGRGQAGNTIYF. The CDR3 coding sequence is TGTGCCAGCAGTGGCCGGGGACAAGCTGGAAACACCATATATTTT. This chain uses TRBV2 with TRBJ1-3, with D maybe TRBD1 (6 bases). From germline, CDR1 is SNHLY and CDR2 FYNNEI. The V end lost 4 bases, the J end lost 2 bases, and 12 bases lay between the germline ends. The CDR3 contains 15 residues.

The genes are TRBV5-6 and TRBJ2-2, with 7 nucleotides matching TRBD2. Germline V CDR1 and CDR2: SGHDT, YYEEEE. J lost 2 bases, V lost 4 bases, and 2 bases had no gene match. The CDR3 is 14 amino acids. This CDR3 reads CASSRDYNTGELFF. CDR3 sequence (DNA): TGTGCCAGCAGCCGGGACTACAACACCGGGGAGCTGTTTTTT.

A word on this clone: Other DNA sequences from this sample encode an identical CDR3 as well. V is TRBV5-5 and J is TRBJ1-5; no clear D. CDR3 length: 13 residues. Deletions cut 2 bases from V and 7 bases from J, with 10 bases between. CDR1 SGHKS and CDR2 YYEKEE come from the germline V gene (reference sequence). CDR3 region: CASSLRERQPQHF. The CDR3 DNA sequence: TGTGCCAGCAGCTTAAGGGAGCGCCAGCCCCAGCATTTT.